The 15 T cell receptor beta chains in this list originate from one sample, sequenced in a study of blood T cells in healthy people across ages. Primers used in a second PCR of about 6 to 11 cycles were a sample-barcoded 5' primer and a J-beta primer mix. Each CDR3 protein is one row after TCRdb ran MiXCR on the 5' RACE reads. Altogether hundreds of thousands of distinct CDR3 sequences are present, more than 45% being singletons, with the ten largest covering approximately 25%. Sample: blood. The receptors stem from a man older than 75 in good health.

This clonotype was seen a few times. The genes are TRBV7-2 and TRBJ2-5; tentatively, D is TRBD2 (5 bases). CDR1 is SGHTA and CDR2 is FQGNSA in the germline V gene. Trimming removed 5 bases from V and 4 bases from J, with 11 bases in between. The CDR3 covers 13 residues. The CDR3 DNA is TGTGCCAGCAGCCCCAATCGGGGAGAGACCCAGTACTTC. It is translated as CASSPNRGETQYF.

This clonotype was detected only a few times. The V call is TRBV6-5, the J call TRBJ2-7; TRBD2 aligns across 7 bases. Looked up from germline, CDR1 is MNHEY and CDR2 is SVGAGI. The V segment lost 2 bases and the J segment 1 base; nucleotides outside the gene matches: 8. CDR3 length: 16 residues. In DNA, the CDR3 is TGTGCCAGCAGTTACGCGTTGGGAGGGGTATCCTACGAGCAGTACTTC. Translating it yields CASSYALGGVSYEQYF.

This clonotype was counted a few times. The chain employs TRBV18 and TRBJ2-1, with 8 bases fitting TRBD1. This CDR3 is built from 18 residues. Trimming took 3 bases from V and 5 from J; bases not matched to a gene: 15. Per the germline V gene, CDR1 is KGHSH and CDR2 is LQKENI. Here the CDR3 reads CASSPYSPGQGIDNEQFF. The CDR3 DNA sequence: TGTGCCAGCTCACCCTATTCTCCCGGACAGGGAATCGACAATGAGCAGTTCTTC.

The chain has TRBV18 and TRBJ2-7; TRBD2 matches 7 bases. The CDR3 covers 15 residues. V gave up 6 bases and J gave up 3 bases; unmatched junction bases: 11. The germline V gene encodes CDR1 KGHSH and CDR2 LQKENI. The CDR3 spells CASSRGLEGVYEQYF. The CDR3, as DNA: TGTGCCAGCTCCCGTGGACTAGAAGGGGTCTACGAGCAGTACTTC.

A single count supports this clonotype. J is TRBJ2-7 and V is TRBV27; D is unresolved. Germline V gene lookup returns CDR1 MNHEY and CDR2 SMNVEV (reference sequence). This CDR3 comprises 13 residues. Here the CDR3 reads CGTWAGGSYEQYF. In nucleotides, the CDR3 is TGTGGAACTTGGGCTGGCGGCTCCTACGAGCAGTACTTC.

The chain uses TRBV6-6 and TRBJ2-5; D unclear. The CDR3 is 12 amino acids. Trimming cost V 6 bases and J 5 bases, with 10 bases left between them. From germline, CDR1 is MNHNY and CDR2 SVGAGI (reference sequence). The CDR3 region has the DNA TGTGCCAGCAGCAACCGACCGGAGACCCAGTACTTC. Translation: CASSNRPETQYF.

V gene TRBV3-1 combines with J gene TRBJ1-4, with D possibly being TRBD1 (6 bases). CDR1 and CDR2 (germline): LGHDT, YNNKEL (reference sequence). Trimming pared 10 bases from V and 3 bases from J, leaving 15 bases between. This CDR3 region has 14 residues. The DNA of the CDR3 is TGTGCCACGGGGGGCGTTTTGTCTAATGAAAAACTGTTTTTT. It translates to CATGGVLSNEKLFF.

V gene TRBV3-1 combines with J gene TRBJ2-1; 8 bases agree with TRBD2. Trimming took 4 bases from V and 5 from J; bases not matched to a gene: 7. This CDR3 is 15 amino acids long. Germline CDR1 is LGHDT and CDR2 is YNNKEL (reference sequence). CDR3: CASSRGGNTNNEQFF. As DNA, the CDR3 is TGTGCCAGCAGCCGCGGGGGGAACACGAACAATGAGCAGTTCTTC.

There are a few counts of this clonotype. The chain recombines TRBV4-3 with TRBJ2-1; TRBD1 aligns across 8 bases. Germline V CDR1 and CDR2: LGHNA, YSLEER. The CDR3 contains 16 residues. Germline trimming cut 5 bases from V and 3 bases from J; bases unmatched to any gene: 9. This chain's CDR3 is CASSALQGGSYNEQFF. DNA for the CDR3: TGCGCCAGCAGCGCACTACAGGGGGGTAGCTACAATGAGCAGTTCTTC.

V is TRBV27 and J is TRBJ1-5; no clear D. The CDR3 sequence is 17 residues long. Germline loops: CDR1 MNHEY, CDR2 SMNVEV (reference sequence). Between the trimmed V and J ends, which lost 5 bases and 3 bases, there was a span of 20 bases. The CDR3 sequence is CASSTLFGFLNNQPQHF. CDR3 DNA: TGTGCCAGCAGTACCCTATTCGGCTTCCTTAACAATCAGCCCCAGCATTTT.

The genes are TRBV15 and TRBJ2-5; tentative D call: TRBD2 (6 bases). The CDR3 has 14 amino acids. Germline V lookup: CDR1 LNHNV, CDR2 YYDKDF (reference sequence). Trimming took off 8 bases at V and 5 bases at J, with 18 bases between the two ends. DNA of the CDR3: TGTGCCACCGCGGGGAAGGGCAAGGAGGAGACCCAGTACTTC. Translating it yields CATAGKGKEETQYF.

This clonotype has just a few counts. The chain links TRBV3-1 to TRBJ2-3, with unresolved D. CDR1 and CDR2 (germline): LGHDT, YNNKEL (reference sequence). The CDR3 has 13 residues. The germline V and J ends were trimmed by 4 bases and 4 bases, with 9 bases remaining between them. The CDR3 is CASSRNRADTQYF. CDR3 sequence (DNA): TGTGCCAGCAGCCGCAATCGAGCAGATACGCAGTATTTT.

V usage is TRBV20-1 and J usage is TRBJ2-5; tentatively, D is TRBD2 (6 bases). V lost 3 bases to trimming and J lost 3 bases, with 14 bases between them. Germline V gives CDR1 DFQATT, CDR2 SNEGSKA (reference sequence). There are 14 residues in the CDR3. DNA for the CDR3: TGCAGTGCTAGTGGTAATTGGAGGGAAGAGACCCAGTACTTC. It encodes CSASGNWREETQYF.

This clonotype has only a few counts. The rearrangement joins TRBV20-1 to TRBJ2-1; TRBD2 agrees at 9 bases. Germline-derived CDR1 and CDR2 are DFQATT and SNEGSKA (reference sequence). CDR3 length: 16 residues. The V and J ends lost 0 bases and 4 bases, in that order; junction bases with no gene match: 7. DNA for the CDR3: TGCAGTGCTAGAGATCTGGCGGGAGGGCGGTACAATGAGCAGTTCTTC. Translating it yields CSARDLAGGRYNEQFF.

This clonotype was seen a handful of times. The chain joins TRBV5-1 to TRBJ2-5, with D possibly being TRBD1 (6 bases). Looked up from germline, CDR1 is SGHRS and CDR2 is YFSETQ. The germline V and J ends were trimmed by 5 bases and 2 bases, with 13 bases remaining between them. This CDR3 contains 14 residues. The DNA of the CDR3 is TGCGCCAGCAGTCCCGGGACATATCAAGAGACCCAGTACTTC. Its protein is CASSPGTYQETQYF.